This T cell receptor beta chain is from a study of neoadjuvant anti-PD-1 for oral cavity cancer. Study overall: Before surgery, most patients got three to four biweekly 3 mg/kg nivolumab doses. Patients without progression got a fourth dose around day 43.

Study observations and caveats: Only a few patients per response group were TCR-analyzed; validation needed. Larger post-treatment preexisting tumor clones tracked with greater tumor shrinkage.

This sample's time point: after neoadjuvant nivolumab, at surgical resection. The CDR3 contains 13 residues. CDR1 SGHRS and CDR2 YFSETQ come from the germline V gene. The germline V and J ends were trimmed by 0 bases and 7 bases, with 10 bases remaining between them. Remarks on this clone: What it recognizes is unknown.

The table came from immunoSEQ multiplex PCR; TCRdb's copy has only in-frame clones and leaves some out. The table records tens of thousands of clones, 27% of them present only once. The chain uses TRBV5-1 and TRBJ2-5, with D uncertain. The sequence derives from a person aged 40 to 85 with oral cavity squamous cell carcinoma. Material: tumor tissue, obtained after nivolumab (anti-PD-1) treatment. The chain's CDR3 is CASSLGLLTTQYF. Here the CDR3 DNA reads TGCGCCAGCAGCTTGGGTCTGTTAACGACCCAGTACTTC.